These 23 T cell receptor beta chains came from one sample sequenced in a study of cytomegalovirus exposure and HLA in healthy donors. PCR employed 60 Vbeta and 13 Jbeta primers. Generated by immunoSEQ multiplex PCR, the TCRdb table keeps only in-frame clones and is missing some. The sample comprises about 130,000 clones, 81% of which are singletons, and approximately 4% rests with the top ten. Sequences were obtained from PBMCs. The source of these receptors is a man aged 18-30 years in good health and CMV-seropositive.

The chain is built from TRBV5-4 and TRBJ2-7; 7 nucleotides agree with TRBD2. There are 18 residues in the CDR3. Germline CDR1 reads SGHNT; CDR2 reads YYREEE (reference sequence). V dropped 5 bases and J dropped 5; count of bases not matched to a gene: 22. CDR3 in amino acids: CASSPLGGAGALSDEQYF. The CDR3 DNA is TGTGCCAGCAGTCCCTTGGGAGGGGCTGGCGCCCTTAGCGACGAGCAGTACTTC.

The CDR3 DNA follows: TGTGCCATCAGGGATAGCGGGCCCTCCTACGAGCAGTACTTC. Protein sequence: CAIRDSGPSYEQYF. The chain links TRBV10-3 to TRBJ2-7, with 7 bases matching TRBD2. Losses at the gene ends were 6 bases for V and 0 bases for J; bases not matched to a gene: 5. CDR1 and CDR2 (germline): ENHRY, SYGVKD. The length of the CDR3 is 14 residues.

This rearrangement joins TRBV2 to TRBJ2-1; 11 bases match TRBD2. Germline CDR1 reads SNHLY; CDR2 reads FYNNEI. This CDR3 region has 15 residues. V lost 8 bases and J lost 10; bases outside the gene matches: 13. CDR3 protein: CASAAASGGPGEQFF. CDR3 DNA sequence: TGTGCCAGCGCTGCTGCTAGCGGGGGGCCGGGAGAGCAGTTCTTC.

V is TRBV11-2 and J is TRBJ2-7; D perhaps matches TRBD1 (6 bases). The CDR3 covers 14 residues. Germline V gene lookup returns CDR1 SGHAT and CDR2 FQNNGV. V was trimmed by 4 bases and J by 3 bases, leaving 13 bases between them. The CDR3 nucleotides read TGTGCCAGCAGCTGGCAGGGGCTGATCTACGAGCAGTACTTC. It specifies CASSWQGLIYEQYF. Looking up the rest from reference TRBV11-2 and TRBJ2-7 gives the full variable domain: EAGVAQSPRYKIIEKRQSVAFWCNPISGHATLYWYQQILGQGPKLLIQFQNNGVVDDSQLPKDRFSAERLKGVDSTLKIQPAKLEDSAVYLCASSWQGLIYEQYFGPGTRLTVT.

The V and J genes are TRBV7-9 and TRBJ1-1; 9 nucleotides align to TRBD1. The CDR3 has 14 amino acids. Germline lookup yields CDR1 SEHNR and CDR2 FQNEAQ (reference sequence). Trimming at V came to 5 bases and at J to 10 bases, leaving 11 bases not matched to a gene. CDR3 amino acids: CASSPRNRGQGAFF. CDR3 in DNA: TGTGCCAGCAGCCCAAGAAACAGGGGGCAGGGAGCTTTCTTT.

The chain combines TRBV11-3 with TRBJ1-1; 8 positions match TRBD1. The CDR3 is made up of 13 amino acids. V was clipped by 1 base and J by 7 bases; unmatched bases: 2. Germline V gene lookup returns CDR1 SGHNT and CDR2 YENEEA. Here the CDR3 DNA reads TGTGCCAGCAGCTTAGGGACAGGGAATGAAGCTTTCTTT. Protein sequence: CASSLGTGNEAFF. The variable domain in full, completed from reference TRBV11-3 and TRBJ1-1, reads EAGVVQSPRYKIIEKKQPVAFWCNPISGHNTLYWYLQNLGQGPELLIRYENEEAVDDSQLPKDRFSAERLKGVDSTLKIQPAELGDSAVYLCASSLGTGNEAFFGQGTRLTVV.

This chain connects TRBV2 to TRBJ1-2, with D perhaps TRBD1 (6 bases). CDR1 SNHLY and CDR2 FYNNEI come from the germline V gene. V was clipped by 3 bases and J by 0 bases, with 8 bases between them. The CDR3 sequence is 14 residues long. CDR3 region: CASSDRGANYGYTF. The CDR3 bases are TGTGCCAGCAGTGACAGGGGAGCTAACTATGGCTACACCTTC.

The chain has TRBV30 and TRBJ1-1; 9 nucleotides align to TRBD1. This CDR3 is 15 amino acids long. After removal of 3 bases from V and 3 bases from J, the junction contained 8 bases not matched to a gene. The germline gives CDR1 GTSNPN, CDR2 SVGIG (reference sequence). The CDR3 DNA is TGTGCCTGGAGCCGGCGGGACAGGGACCACACTGAAGCTTTCTTT. This translates into CAWSRRDRDHTEAFF.

The genes are TRBV15 and TRBJ1-3, with D unclear. CDR3 length: 18 amino acids. The V gene lost 3 bases and the J gene lost 0 bases, with 18 bases spanning the gap. In germline, CDR1 is LNHNV, CDR2 YYDKDF (reference sequence). CDR3 region: CATSSAGPLSISGNTIYF. CDR3 nucleotides: TGTGCCACCAGCAGCGCGGGCCCACTCTCCATCTCTGGAAACACCATATATTTT.

The CDR3 DNA follows: TGTGCCAGCAGCTTAGAGTCGCCGGGATCCTACGAGCAGTACTTC. Translating gives CASSLESPGSYEQYF. V is TRBV11-2 and J is TRBJ2-7, with a weak D call TRBD2 (5 bases). The CDR3 is 15 amino acids. CDR1 is SGHAT and CDR2 is FQNNGV in the germline V gene. Trimming pared 0 bases from V and 1 base from J, leaving 10 bases between.

The chain carries TRBV20-1 and TRBJ2-1; D not resolved. V lost 4 bases to trimming and J lost 4 bases, with 5 bases between them. The CDR3 contains 11 residues. In germline, CDR1 is DFQATT, CDR2 SNEGSKA (reference sequence). The CDR3 DNA reads TGCAGTGCTATCCCGTACAATGAGCAGTTCTTC. Protein: CSAIPYNEQFF.

This clone has only a few counts. This chain connects TRBV19 to TRBJ2-1; a possible D gene is TRBD2 (5 bases). The CDR3 is made up of 14 amino acids. Deletions cut 3 bases from V and 4 bases from J, with 10 bases between. CDR1 is LNHDA and CDR2 is SQIVND in the germline V gene (reference sequence). CDR3 sequence: CASSITRVYNEQFF. The DNA of the CDR3 is TGTGCCAGTAGTATCACGCGGGTTTACAATGAGCAGTTCTTC.

The chain recombines TRBV7-2 with TRBJ2-5; D may be TRBD1 (8 bases). Trimming pared 5 bases from V and 4 bases from J, leaving 14 bases between. Germline V lookup: CDR1 SGHTA, CDR2 FQGNSA. The CDR3 totals 14 residues. The CDR3 DNA sequence: TGTGCCAGCAGCCACAGGGGGGGGTCAGAGACCCAGTACTTC. This translates into CASSHRGGSETQYF.

The chain couples TRBV19 to TRBJ1-1; maybe TRBD1 (6 bases). Germline V CDR1 and CDR2: LNHDA, SQIVND (reference sequence). Trimming cost V 2 bases and J 5 bases, with 9 bases left between them. The CDR3 spans 13 residues. CDR3 nucleotides: TGTGCCAGTAGTATATTAGGGGGAACTGAAGCTTTCTTT. It encodes CASSILGGTEAFF.

Points on this clone: Within the sample, other DNA sequences also encode this same CDR3. The J gene is TRBJ2-3, the V gene TRBV4-3; no definite D call. The germline V gene has CDR1 LGHNA and CDR2 YSLEER. The CDR3 consists of 14 residues. The ends were cut back, 0 bases at V and 0 bases at J, with 4 bases in the middle. CDR3 in amino acids: CASSQDQSTDTQYF. In DNA, the CDR3 is TGCGCCAGCAGCCAAGACCAAAGCACAGATACGCAGTATTTT.

V and J are TRBV6-1 and TRBJ2-5, with D unclear. The DNA end is a closer match to TRBJ2-7, so the J assignment may be wrong. The CDR3 extends over 14 amino acids. Germline CDR1 and CDR2: MNHNS and SASEGT. The CDR3 coding sequence is TGTGCCAGCAGTGAAGGGTGGGCCCTCTACGAGCAGTACTTC. Translation: CASSEGWALYEQYF.

The gene calls are TRBV10-1 and TRBJ2-2; D call uncertain. The CDR3 covers 12 residues. V gave up 6 bases and J gave up 7 bases, with 9 bases separating them. In germline, CDR1 is WNHNN, CDR2 SYGVQD (reference sequence). DNA for the CDR3: TGCGCCAGCAGCCGATCGGGCGGGGAGCTGTTTTTT. This codes for CASSRSGGELFF.

The chain has TRBV4-1 and TRBJ2-7, with 8 bases identical to TRBD1. The ends lost 2 bases at V and 0 bases at J; junction bases unmatched: 3. This CDR3 region has 15 residues. Germline V gene lookup returns CDR1 MGHRA and CDR2 YSYEKL. The CDR3 bases are TGCGCCAGCAGCCAAAGACAGGGGAGCTCCTACGAGCAGTACTTC. Amino acid sequence: CASSQRQGSSYEQYF.

The J gene is TRBJ1-2, the V gene TRBV19, with 8 bases fitting TRBD1. The V gene end was trimmed by 9 bases and the J gene end by 4 bases; junction bases not matched to a gene: 4. The CDR3 is 12 residues long. Germline assignment: CDR1 LNHDA and CDR2 SQIVND (reference sequence). The CDR3 spells CASGTGFYGYTF. Written as DNA, the CDR3 is TGTGCCAGCGGGACAGGATTCTATGGCTACACCTTC.

This clone was seen a few times. V gene TRBV30 combines with J gene TRBJ2-7; D unresolved. The V gene lost 3 bases and the J gene lost 5 bases, with 11 bases spanning the gap. The CDR3 runs 12 residues. The germline V gene has CDR1 GTSNPN and CDR2 SVGIG (reference sequence). The CDR3, as DNA: TGTGCCTGGAGCCCCGGGTCCGACGAGCAGTACTTC. It translates to CAWSPGSDEQYF.

The rearrangement uses TRBV19 and TRBJ2-2, with D unresolved. Germline CDR1 LNHDA, CDR2 SQIVND (reference sequence). The V end was cut by 5 bases, the J end by 2 bases, with 9 bases between. This CDR3 has 14 amino acids. CDR3 coding DNA: TGTGCCAGTAGTCTGGGCACTAACACCGGGGAGCTGTTTTTT. As protein: CASSLGTNTGELFF.

This sequence joins TRBV27 and TRBJ2-7, with a tentative D call TRBD1 (6 bases). The CDR3 consists of 15 residues. Trimming took off 5 bases at V and 0 bases at J, with 14 bases between the two ends. Germline loops: CDR1 MNHEY, CDR2 SMNVEV (reference sequence). CDR3 DNA sequence: TGTGCCAGCAGTCCACGGACAGAGAGCTCCTACGAGCAGTACTTC. It yields the protein CASSPRTESSYEQYF.

Details on this clone: One end of the junction is discordant with germline, which a read error may explain. The rearrangement uses TRBV5-1 and TRBJ2-7, with TRBD1 matching over 9 bases. This CDR3 is built from 15 residues. CDR1 is SGHRS, CDR2 YFSETQ, per germline. The CDR3 DNA reads TGCGCCAGCACCTCGGGGGACAGGGACTCCCACGAGCAGTACTTC. Amino acid sequence: CASTSGDRDSHEQYF.